This T cell receptor beta chain was identified during a study of cytomegalovirus exposure and HLA in healthy donors (dated by TCRdb to about 2017). Background for the entire study: In an earlier analysis of roughly 500 of the donors, under 300 Gb of sequence data and some 100 million unique TCR beta sequences from roughly 190 million T cells were reported. Every repertoire in the discovery cohort had been generated on one and the same sequencing platform. Donor age, sex, ethnicity and CMV serostatus were collected together with the repertoire data. The study was designed to test whether signatures of past pathogen exposure could be identified by cataloging public T cell receptors. The number of typed donors differed by locus: roughly 629-640 for A, B, C, DRB1 and DQB1; roughly 510 for DQA1; 606 for DPA1; and some 450 for DPB1. Class I and class II HLA loci were covered by the typing at four-digit resolution. Using immunosequencing, the study profiled T cell repertoires from 500 to 800 subjects and related those repertoires to cytomegalovirus serostatus. Rather than using new phenotypic data, the later analysis identified candidate immune exposures from TCR beta sequences and from how often those sequences occurred across donors. An earlier analysis of 500 to 750 of the donors applied high-throughput TCR beta sequencing to assess whether each TCR beta V gene segment acted as functional or pseudogenic. In a later genetic analysis, genome-wide SNP genotypes for 398 of the 666 donors were used, and that subset was treated as a discovery cohort. A later analysis re-examined previously published TCR beta repertoires from over 500 donors and added high-resolution HLA genotyping to investigate patterns of TCR occurrence. High-throughput TCR immunosequencing, statistical association of individual TCRs with disease status, and machine learning were combined to predict cytomegalovirus infection status. Besides the first cohort of 666 subjects, a separate validation cohort made up of roughly 120 different subjects was used. An early release covering approximately 600 HLA-typed donors comprised about 300 gigabases of sequencing data and 85 million to 100 million unique TCR sequences. The genetic ancestry cluster associated with self-reported Caucasian donors included roughly 84% of the 350 to 500 genotyped donors. Among 300 to 500 genotyped donors of the cohort, an average of approximately 200,000 unique TCR beta nucleotide sequences was sequenced per donor, of which about 19% were non-productive. Several DR-DQ haplotypes were handled as single units for association and clustering because linkage in the cohort was strong.

Germline trimming: 5 bases from V, 4 bases from J; junction bases outside gene matches: 7. The germline V gene sets CDR1 to SGHRS and CDR2 to YFSETQ. Inclusive of the bounding cysteine and phenylalanine, the CDR3 is 15 residues long. Only the CDR3 DNA is retained, 45 bases long and in frame from the first base. What the authors observed across the whole study: A cluster of highly shared sequence variants was judged likely to represent a technical artifact of the sequencing pipeline. Linkage disequilibrium might explain the correlated functional status among segregating V segments, but an unknown experimental factor could not be ruled out. Because HLA typing was missing for some donors at each locus, association tests included only the typed subset. A later analysis found that most CMV-associated TCR beta chains appeared HLA-restricted, with HLA associations seemingly driven largely by CMV exposure. Because counts were too low, about 18 rarely observed V segments, including chromosome 9 orphons, were excluded from the earlier analysis of a few hundred of the donors. An earlier analysis of approximately 500 of the donors showed that most TCR beta V segments appeared in productive rearrangements either about 87% or about 30% of the time, which broadly matched IMGT annotations. According to a later genetic analysis, donors in an Asian-associated ancestry cluster had fewer N-insertions in productive TCRs than the approximately 630-donor mean. The presence/absence analyses assumed that sequencing depth was roughly uniform across donors, and that assumption may not be true. In a later analysis, TCR association rates were found to vary across HLA loci, with the most associated TCRs seen for DRB1 alleles and the fewest for HLA-C alleles. The only immune exposure information available for the cohort was CMV serostatus. Only TCR beta chains were sequenced in this cohort, and the absence of alpha or paired-chain data limited detectable features. Specific HLA alleles were associated with around 18,000 TCR beta sequences at a false discovery rate of 0.05 in a later analysis. A later genetic analysis associated a missense DCLRE1C variant with V-gene and J-gene trimming of TCR beta chains, and an independent cohort replicated the association. In a later analysis, HLA-associated TCR beta chains showed more clonal expansion and lower generation probabilities than non-associated chains that were equally common. In the study, some 180 TCR beta chains were listed as associated with cytomegalovirus. It was suggested by the authors that the approach could potentially be generalized to other disease states and immunological phenotypes. Several of the top co-occurrence clusters appeared to be linked to parvovirus B19, influenza, CMV and Epstein-Barr virus, according to a later analysis. Across donors, most TCR sequences were observed very rarely, whereas some public TCRs were present in many individuals. When HLA alleles, especially DR and DQ, strongly co-occurred, attributing TCR associations to individual alleles was difficult. The classifier was reported to diagnose cytomegalovirus status with high specificity and sensitivity in both the original cohort and the validation cohort. The 87-base-pair reads could not distinguish some IMGT-functional V segments, including TRBV6-2 and TRBV6-3, so those segments were excluded. A further reported finding was that TCR beta sequences accurately predicted the HLA-A and HLA-B alleles for most subjects in the first cohort. Three of the identified cytomegalovirus-associated TCR beta chains were confirmed in vitro to be specific for cytomegalovirus antigens.

Receptors were amplified or captured by the immunoSEQ multiplex PCR assay. For the multiplex PCR, a mixture combining 60 forward primers for TCR Vbeta segments and 13 reverse primers for TCR Jbeta segments was used. A multiplex PCR assay on genomic DNA amplified the CDR3 region of rearranged TCR beta genes. The amplified TCR beta libraries were sequenced on the Illumina HiSeq System as 87-base-pair reads. Processing in the source paper ran as follows. Across the 700 or so repertoires, a later analysis counted about 81 million unique TCR beta chains, approximately 10 million of which were shared by at least two donors. A nearest-neighbor algorithm error-corrected the raw reads and collapsed the reads into unique sequences, merging closely related sequences to remove PCR and sequencing errors. Alignment of CDR3 sequences to IMGT reference sequences was used to assign V, D and J gene segments. For a sequence to be retained, a match of at least six nucleotides to both a V gene segment and a J gene segment was required. Rearrangements were classified as productive when the CDR3 lacked stop codons and remained in frame with V and J, and all other rearrangements were classified as non-productive. CDR3 was defined by IMGT convention, running from the second conserved V-encoded cysteine to the conserved J-encoded phenylalanine. The earlier analysis of about 590 of the donors excluded sequences that lacked an unambiguous match to a single V gene segment. In an earlier analysis of approximately 560 of the donors, a V segment was called functional when productive rearrangements were above 56.7%, and segregating when the standard deviation between donors exceeded 5%. A statistical classification framework was built for diagnosing cytomegalovirus status from the catalog of TCR beta chain sequences. In a later analysis, TCR nucleotide sequences were compared against IMGT/GENE-DB human TR gene sequences so that V and J genes could be assigned. A later analysis assigned CDR3 sequences and most-parsimonious VDJ recombination scenarios with the TCRdist pipeline. In a later analysis, every TCR beta chain was defined by the combination of its CDR3 amino acid sequence and its V-gene family, and reads without a unique V-gene family were dropped. In a later analysis, approximately 640 highly shared, low-generation-probability nucleotide sequences were removed to address suspected cross-contamination and a sequencing artifact. In a later analysis, a clonal expansion index was calculated for each public chain from normalized within-repertoire ranks of inferred template counts. A later analysis computed generation probabilities with a VDJ recombination model fitted to out-of-frame rearrangements, and checked the results against IGoR. Hypergeometric tests were used in a later analysis to score TCR-TCR, TCR-HLA and TCR-CMV co-occurrence, with a repertoire-size bias correction applied to the TCR pairs. In a later analysis, false discovery rates were estimated by permuting HLA or CMV assignments 20 times. In a later analysis, co-occurring TCRs were grouped with DBSCAN, and TCRdist sequence similarity was added when clustering was performed within HLA-allele-positive subsets. For co-occurrence clustering, repertoires with fewer than 30,000 or more than 120,000 public chains were excluded, along with roughly 5 repertoires with anomalous nucleotide sharing. TCRdb stores this immuneACCESS table with in-frame sequences only. Part of the clones is absent; in the studies checked, under half of the shortfall reflects unresolved V genes, and no reason is known for the rest. V and J calls and clone size are given by that table; D and trimming were obtained from the DNA. The sample table records 150,000 to 200,000 clones; roughly 74% of these occur just once. Of the sample, 1.8% falls within the top ten clones.

The cohort consisted of 666 healthy bone marrow donors. At the time of sampling, all cohort members were nominally healthy, though unrecorded immune exposures were likely present. The donor tested CMV seronegative and was one of the 352 seronegative cohort members. A peripheral blood sample was collected from each donor, and TCR beta sequencing was performed on peripheral blood mononuclear cells. The Qiagen DNeasy Blood Extraction Kit was used to extract genomic DNA from the blood cell samples. Details on this clone: What antigen it recognizes has not been identified. The input lacks base qualities; no much larger clone sits a single base away.

This chain is built from TRBV5-1 and TRBJ1-3, with 9 bases aligning to TRBD1. The source material was PBMCs. The origin of this receptor is a woman between 25 and 40 years old in good health and CMV-seronegative. CDR3 protein: CASSKNRGRGNTIYF. The nucleotide sequence reads TGCGCCAGCAGTAAAAACAGGGGGCGCGGAAACACCATATATTTT.